The text below deals with one TCR beta chain. No cognate antigen has been identified for it. No much larger clone is present one base from it, and per-base qualities are unavailable. The sample has other DNA sequences that encode this CDR3 too. Trimming removed 4 bases from V and 4 bases from J; the gene matches leave 3 bases unexplained. The CDR3 measures 15 amino acids from cysteine to phenylalanine. The CDR3 DNA has 45 bases and is translated from base 1. The germline V gene sets CDR1 to SGHTA and CDR2 to FQGTGA. This specimen comes from a study of shared clonotypes between healthy human individuals (TCRdb year 2020). For the wider study: The cohort comprised two women and a few men aged 18 to 49 years. For each donor, CD4 naive and CD4 memory were each run on three plates, CD8 naive on two plates, and CD8 memory on one plate. To estimate repertoire size and how much clonotype sharing occurs between individuals, the study deeply sequenced the blood TCR repertoires of five or six healthy adults. Different laboratories and diverse techniques were used to prepare libraries and sequence TCR repertoires, to increase sequencing depth and limit assay-specific biases. Leukapheresis yielded between about 0.94 and 8.9 billion PBMCs per donor.

Donors were healthy HIV-negative adults with no recently reported acute infections or vaccinations. Every donor was a Caucasian adult living in Nashville, Tennessee, USA. CD4+ T cells were enriched through magnetic negative selection, after which naive cells were positively selected on CD45RA and the remaining negative fraction served as the memory subset. Blood was obtained by leukapheresis, after which PBMCs were separated by Ficoll-Histopaque density gradient centrifugation and cryopreserved in liquid nitrogen vapor phase. Analytical flow cytometry was used to check the purity and quantity of each magnetically sorted T cell population. Genomic DNA was isolated from every sorted fraction and measured by UV absorbance on a Nanodrop 2000c. What the study reported, not specific to this receptor: Naive subsets generally had larger estimated clonotype richness than memory subsets. Incomplete sequencing was indicated by rarefaction of sorted-subset datasets, despite the large sequencing depth. When several donors were compared, the shared fraction of clonotypes was 5% to 6.5% for naive CD4, over 3% for naive CD8, more than 2% for memory CD4, and less than 0.5% for memory CD8. Based on pairwise subsampling, the degree of clonotype sharing among donors was expected to be affected by sequencing depth. Because the study included a small number of donors, the genetic and exposure-history diversity represented was limited. Compared with non-shared clonotypes, clonotypes shared by all four sorted-subset donors had higher generation probabilities. Only blood was sampled, and tissue TCR repertoires likely differ from those in blood.

Using the deep immunoSEQ assay, TCR CDR3 regions were amplified from genomic DNA by multiplex PCR. Genomic DNA extracted from each cell subset was distributed evenly over all wells of several immunoSEQ 96-well plates, and each plate served as one replicate. For sorted subsets, roughly 200 ng of genomic DNA, equivalent to 25,000 to 35,000 T cell genomes, went into each replicate PCR. Purified libraries were measured with a Qubit 3.0 fluorometer, size-checked on a Bioanalyzer 2100, and measured again with the KAPA Library Quantification kit. Every immunoSEQ 96-well plate was sequenced on a dedicated single-read 150-cycle Illumina NextSeq 550 flow cell. In the paper's pipeline: Because only junctional sequences without quality scores were contained in the immunoSEQ output, filtering matching that applied to full-length reads could not be performed. To assign V/J genes and CDR3, sequences were annotated using PyIR, a Python wrapper for IgBLAST v1.9, with IMGT germline references. Reads with weak V/J assignments (E-value above 1e-6), missing CDR3, stop codons, out-of-frame junctions, or ambiguous translated residues were removed. A V3J clonotype was defined by an identical inferred V gene, J gene, and CDR3 amino acid sequence. Percentage overlap between repertoires was computed as shared unique clonotypes divided by the size of the smaller repertoire. RTK rarefaction, the Chao1 estimator, and Recon v2.1 estimates of unobserved clonotypes were used to assess repertoire richness. Generation probabilities for all TCRbeta clonotypes obtained by the gDNA method from a handful of donors were computed using OLGA. TCRdb obtained this table from immuneACCESS and retained in-frame rearrangements with V and J assigned. These tables miss some clones; where compared with another copy, unresolved V genes account for less than half of the shortfall, and the remainder is unexplained. The V and J calls and the clone size are those of that table, but D and trimming were determined from the DNA. The sample table lists 950,000 to 1,100,000 clones, approximately 70% of them with a count of one. The biggest ten clones account for over 1.3% of the sample.

The rearrangement joined TRBV7-3 to TRBJ2-3, with 12 junctional bases fitting TRBD2. This TCR came from a man aged 18-30 years in good health. Input material: memory CD4+ T cells sorted from blood. What the cell subset or site label conveys for this sample: CD45RA-negative fraction. The sequenced DNA is TGTGCCAGCAGCTCTAGCGGGGGGGCGGCAGATACGCAGTATTTT. It translates to CASSSSGGAADTQYF.